These 3 T cell receptor beta chains were all obtained from the same sample, sequenced in a study of cytomegalovirus exposure and HLA in healthy donors. Use of 60 Vbeta and 13 Jbeta primers characterized the PCR. Clones were sequenced by immunoSEQ multiplex PCR, and TCRdb holds only the in-frame ones, with some missing. The table lists 99,000 or so clones, 83% of them singletons. Input material: PBMCs. These receptors were taken from a man in his late teens or twenties in good health and CMV-seronegative.

This chain links TRBV30 with TRBJ1-6, with D possibly being TRBD1 (6 bases). The CDR3 consists of 13 residues. The V gene's germline CDR1 is GTSNPN and CDR2 SVGIG (reference sequence). The V and J ends lost 3 bases and 10 bases respectively, with 13 bases between them. The CDR3 region is CAWRGRGESPLHF. The CDR3 region has the DNA TGTGCCTGGAGGGGCAGGGGTGAGTCACCCCTCCACTTT.

This clone has just one count. The chain has TRBV7-6 and TRBJ1-2; 8 nucleotides match TRBD1. Germline lookup yields CDR1 SGHVS and CDR2 FNYEAQ. The CDR3 loop spans 13 amino acids. Trimming removed 5 bases from V and 8 bases from J; junction bases left unmatched: 7. The DNA for the CDR3 is TGTGCCAGCAGCCCGGACAGGGTGTCCGGCTACACCTTC. It translates to CASSPDRVSGYTF.

The chain couples TRBV19 to TRBJ1-2; 7 bases are shared with TRBD1. Germline assignment: CDR1 LNHDA and CDR2 SQIVND (reference sequence). Trimming removed 5 bases from V and 4 bases from J; junction bases left unmatched: 1. The CDR3 is made up of 12 amino acids. CDR3 in DNA: TGTGCCAGTAGTCCAGGGGGCTATGGCTACACCTTC. Its protein product is CASSPGGYGYTF.